This T cell receptor beta chain was sequenced in a study of human T cells and chemical hapten exposure. Time point in this sample: patch test 3, about 24 weeks after DPC sensitization. Treatment denoted: therapeutic diphenylcyclopropenone sensitization with weekly scalp DPC. Samples of blood were obtained prior to the application of each patch test. TCRdb fed the RACE reads into MiXCR, producing one record per CDR3 protein. The data contain fewer than 100,000 distinct CDR3 sequences, approximately 11% of them singletons. The CDR3 length is 13 residues. V lost 9 bases and J lost 3, with 10 bases in between. Germline V gene lookup returns CDR1 KGHDR and CDR2 SFDVKD. This clonotype was recorded at least ten times.

This rearrangement joins TRBV24-1 to TRBJ1-4; the D is unclear. The specimen was whole blood, collected in connection with sensitization to the hapten diphenylcyclopropenone (DPC). The sequence derives from a woman under 40 with alopecia areata. Some clones in this sample may be carry-over from other donors' samples. This chain's CDR3 is CATSGSSNEKLFF. CDR3 DNA sequence: TGTGCCACCTCCGGGTCGTCTAATGAAAAACTGTTTTTT.